This entry is about one T cell receptor beta chain. Sequencing of TCR beta was undertaken in CD8+ and CD4+ T cells derived from blood. The CD8+ and CD4+ T cells were isolated magnetically using a negative isolation approach, whereas the TEMRA cells were enriched by FACS. The data are from a study of CD8 T cells in Susac syndrome. RNA amounts of roughly 0.45 to 1 ug underwent reverse transcription with random hexamers. Across 54 Vbeta and 13 Jbeta, TCR beta CDR3 was amplified with immunoSEQ multiplex PCR. TCRdb re-analysed the immunoSEQ multiplex PCR reads in MiXCR, keeping a single row per CDR3 protein. The sample holds some 260,000 distinct CDR3 sequences; 90% to 95% are singletons and the top ten take approximately 0.07%. The CDR3 sequence is 17 residues long. Germline-derived CDR1 and CDR2 are DFQATT and SNEGSKA (reference sequence). V dropped 3 bases and J dropped 2; count of bases not matched to a gene: 13.

The sample taken for sequencing was CD4+ T cells from PBMCs. This TCR came from a human donor with multiple sclerosis. The V gene is TRBV20-1, the J gene TRBJ1-5; 7 bases fit TRBD1. The CDR3 DNA reads as TGCAGTGCTAGCTCGCTGGGACAGACGGCAGGCAATCAGCCCCAGCATTTT. Translation: CSASSLGQTAGNQPQHF.